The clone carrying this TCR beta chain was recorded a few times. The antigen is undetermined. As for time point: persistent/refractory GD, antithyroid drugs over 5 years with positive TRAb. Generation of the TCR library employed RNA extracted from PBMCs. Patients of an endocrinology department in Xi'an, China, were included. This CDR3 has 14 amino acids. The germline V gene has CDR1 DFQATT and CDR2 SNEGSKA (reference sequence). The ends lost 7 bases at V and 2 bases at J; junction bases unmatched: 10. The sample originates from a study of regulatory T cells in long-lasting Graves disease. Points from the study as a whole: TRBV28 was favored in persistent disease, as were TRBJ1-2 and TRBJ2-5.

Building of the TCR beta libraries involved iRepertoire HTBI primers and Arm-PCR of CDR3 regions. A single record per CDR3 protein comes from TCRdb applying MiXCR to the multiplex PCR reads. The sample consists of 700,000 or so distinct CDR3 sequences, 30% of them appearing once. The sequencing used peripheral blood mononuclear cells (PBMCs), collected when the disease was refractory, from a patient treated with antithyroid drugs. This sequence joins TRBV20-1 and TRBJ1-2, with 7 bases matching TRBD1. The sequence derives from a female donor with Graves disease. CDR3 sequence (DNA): TGCAGTGTCCAACCCCAGGGGGTGAACTATGGCTACACCTTC. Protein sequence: CSVQPQGVNYGYTF.